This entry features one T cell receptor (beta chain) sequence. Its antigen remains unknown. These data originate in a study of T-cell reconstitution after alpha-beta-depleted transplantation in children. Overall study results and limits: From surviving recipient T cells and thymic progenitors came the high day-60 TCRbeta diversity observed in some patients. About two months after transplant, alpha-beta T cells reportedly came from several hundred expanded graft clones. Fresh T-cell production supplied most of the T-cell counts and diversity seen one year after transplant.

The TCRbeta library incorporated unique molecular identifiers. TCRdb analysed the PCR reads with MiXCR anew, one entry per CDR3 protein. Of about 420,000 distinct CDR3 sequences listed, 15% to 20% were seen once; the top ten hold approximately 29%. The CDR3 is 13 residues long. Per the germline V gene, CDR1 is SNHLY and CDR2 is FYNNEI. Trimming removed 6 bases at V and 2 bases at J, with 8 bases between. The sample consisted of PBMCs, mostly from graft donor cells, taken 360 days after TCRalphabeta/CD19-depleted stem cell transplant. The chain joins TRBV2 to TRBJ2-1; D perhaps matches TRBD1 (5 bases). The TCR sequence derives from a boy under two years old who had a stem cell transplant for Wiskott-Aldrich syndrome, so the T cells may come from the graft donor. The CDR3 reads CASRDKTYNEQFF. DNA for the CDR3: TGTGCCAGCAGGGACAAAACCTACAATGAGCAGTTCTTC.